This section outlines one TCR beta chain sequence together with its context. Its antigen is currently not known. No quality values exist for individual bases; no much larger clone is one base distant. Patients with a history of autoimmune disease or receiving systemic immunosuppression were excluded from the trial. Peripheral blood for TCR sequencing was drawn from every dose cohort at baseline, at cycle 4 day 1 and at cycle 7 day 1. Samples came from an open-label, multicenter, first-in-human phase I dose-escalation trial of ivuxolimab. The trial enrolled adults with locally advanced or metastatic head and neck squamous cell, hepatocellular, melanoma or renal cell carcinoma. Before TCR sequencing, CD4+ T cells and CD8+ T cells were sorted from peripheral blood as separate populations. The data stem from a study of OX40 agonist ivuxolimab in advanced cancers. For the study in its entirety: Ivuxolimab, which targeted the costimulatory receptor OX40 (CD134), was an agonistic, fully human IgG2 monoclonal antibody. Intravenous ivuxolimab was administered to patients every 2 weeks at six dose levels: 0.01, 0.1, 0.3, 1.5, 3 and 10 mg/kg. Of the roughly 52 dose-escalation patients, hepatocellular carcinoma was present in around 19, melanoma in about 15, renal cell carcinoma in 9 and head and neck cancer in 9. In the dose-escalation cohort, more than 75% of patients were male, and the mean age was approximately 55 years, with a range of roughly 20 to 80. Patients were allowed to have had prior anti-PD-1, anti-PD-L1 or anti-CTLA-4 therapy, and approximately 40% of the dose-escalation patients had previously received checkpoint inhibitors. Partial responses occurred in three dose-escalation patients: two with cutaneous melanoma and one with hepatocellular carcinoma. The purpose of peripheral TCRbeta sequencing was to test whether ivuxolimab changed TCR sequence diversity and led to clonal T-cell expansion. The paper covers the monotherapy dose-escalation part of the phase I ivuxolimab trial, which included N ≈ 54 patients.

Results and caveats for the whole study, not just this receptor: After ivuxolimab, more expanded clones were found on average in CD8+ T cells than in CD4+ T cells. Clonal expansion of both CD4+ and CD8+ blood T cells was observed from baseline to week 6 at doses 0.1 to 3.0 mg/kg. Low levels of normalized T-cell clonal expansion were also seen in some patients who did not respond. In the 0.1-3.0 mg/kg groups, partial responders were among the patients with the lowest normalized peripheral clonal expansion, particularly in CD8+ T cells. The antigen specificity of the clonally expanded peripheral T cells was not determined.

To sequence the TCRbeta CDR3 region, genomic DNA was isolated from the sorted cells. The immunoSEQ Assay was used to sequence the TCRbeta CDR3 regions. The immuneACCESS repertoire file appears here via TCRdb, limited to in-frame rearrangements. These files lack a portion of the clones; in checked studies, under half of the deficit traces to unresolved V genes, and the cause of the others is not known. The sample table shows around 110,000 clones, and approximately 90% are seen once. The top ten hold approximately 0.52% of the sample. This sequence originates from an adult with an advanced solid tumor such as melanoma, head and neck, liver or kidney cancer. The sequenced sample was CD4+ or CD8+ T cells sorted from blood, obtained in a trial of the OX40 agonist ivuxolimab.

The nucleotides are TGTGCCAGCAGTTACTCGAACAGCGGGGGGGATGAGCAGTTCTTC. Translated, this is CASSYSNSGGDEQFF. The chain couples TRBV6-5 to TRBJ2-1, and 10 bases in between align with TRBD2. Including the terminal cysteine and phenylalanine, the CDR3 comprises 15 residues. This entry keeps only the CDR3 DNA: 45 bases, framed from base 1. The germline V end is reduced by 0 bases and the J end by 8 bases; junction bases left unmatched: 4. The germline V gene gives CDR1 as MNHEY and CDR2 as SVGAGI.